The sequence of this TCR beta chain was determined in a study of T cells after posttransplantation cyclophosphamide. Notes on the study in general: After PTCy, TRB diversity resembled that of CNI/methotrexate controls. Later post-transplant blood repertoires were often dominated by donor CD8+ memory clones. Blood and skin or GI T cell repertoires showed limited TRB overlap.

The data were produced by immunoSEQ multiplex PCR, yet TCRdb's version contains in-frame clones alone and is incomplete. The sample lists about 21,000 clones; 65% to 90% were seen once. Of note for this clone: Its target is unknown.

Sampled 1 year posttransplant, controls received myeloablative marrow transplants, methotrexate and a calcineurin inhibitor. This CDR3 region has 13 residues. Germline V CDR1 and CDR2: MDHEN, SYDVKM. V lost 7 bases and J lost 3, with 10 bases in between. The sequence was collected from a female patient between 25 and 45 years old who received an allogeneic stem cell transplant from an unrelated donor, was CMV-positive, and had acute and chronic GVHD. Some T cells may be the graft donor's. This chain uses TRBV28 with TRBJ1-5; no reliable D call. Sequenced here: PBMCs, sampled around 53 weeks after allogeneic stem cell transplant with calcineurin inhibitor and methotrexate. The CDR3 here is CASISGLNQPQHF. Here the CDR3 DNA reads TGTGCCAGCATTTCCGGTCTCAATCAGCCCCAGCATTTT.